These T cell receptor beta chains were read from a single sample in a study of Graves' ophthalmopathy and Graves' hyperthyroidism. MiXCR, applied by TCRdb to the multiplex PCR reads, yields one record per CDR3 protein. The profile covers hundreds of thousands of distinct CDR3 sequences, with under 25% appearing a single time and 3% taken by the ten largest. Sequenced input: peripheral blood. These receptors were taken from a woman between 18 and 30 years old with stable Graves' hyperthyroidism. Each CDR3 is given with its conserved first and last residue. Each record gives: CDR3 DNA, CDR3 protein, J gene, D gene, V gene, clone size. The D gene is left open where the match is weak. Clone size is given for some rows only: seen once, a few or many times, or a class if the clone is expanded.

CDR3nt: TGTGCTAGTGGAACGGGACAGGGGGCCGAGCAGTACTTC
CDR3aa: CASGTGQGAEQYF
j_gene: TRBJ2-7
d_gene: TRBD1
v_gene: TRBV12-5
abundance: many

CDR3nt: TGTGCCAGCAGAATGGCCTCTGCGGGCAATCAGCCCCAGCATTTT
CDR3aa: CASRMASAGNQPQHF
j_gene: TRBJ1-5
d_gene: NA
v_gene: TRBV12-3/TRBV12-4
abundance: many

CDR3nt: TGCAGTGCTAGAGATACAGTGGTTCTTAACTTTCTTCATGGCTACACCTTC
CDR3aa: CSARDTVVLNFLHGYTF
j_gene: TRBJ1-2
d_gene: NA
v_gene: TRBV20-1
abundance: many

CDR3nt: TGCGCCAGCAGCCTCAGGATGACTGGGGCCAACGTCCTGACTTTC
CDR3aa: CASSLRMTGANVLTF
j_gene: TRBJ2-6
d_gene: NA
v_gene: TRBV5-1
abundance: many

CDR3nt: TGTGCCTGGAGTTGGGACAGGGCCACCTTC
CDR3aa: CAWSWDRATF
j_gene: TRBJ1-2
d_gene: TRBD1
v_gene: TRBV30
abundance: many

CDR3nt: TGTGCCAGCAGCCACGTCGGTGTTAGCAATCAGCCCCAGCATTTT
CDR3aa: CASSHVGVSNQPQHF
j_gene: TRBJ1-5
d_gene: NA
v_gene: TRBV6-1
abundance: NA

CDR3nt: TGTGCCAGCAGCCCGTTTAAGAACACTGAAGCTTTCTTT
CDR3aa: CASSPFKNTEAFF
j_gene: TRBJ1-1
d_gene: NA
v_gene: TRBV7-9
abundance: many

CDR3nt: TGTGCCAGCAGCTTACTAGCGGGAACCTCCTACGAGCAGTACTTC
CDR3aa: CASSLLAGTSYEQYF
j_gene: TRBJ2-7
d_gene: TRBD2
v_gene: TRBV11-2
abundance: many

CDR3nt: TGTGCCAGCAGCCTGGCGGACCCGACGGGGGAGCTGTTTTTT
CDR3aa: CASSLADPTGELFF
j_gene: TRBJ2-2
d_gene: NA
v_gene: TRBV7-9
abundance: many

CDR3nt: TGTGCCAGCCTCGGCTCGGGGGGGTACGGTCAGCCCCAGCATTTT
CDR3aa: CASLGSGGYGQPQHF
j_gene: TRBJ1-5
d_gene: NA
v_gene: TRBV28
abundance: many

CDR3nt: TGTGCCAGCAGTTTATCGGTTAGCACAGATACGCAGTATTTT
CDR3aa: CASSLSVSTDTQYF
j_gene: TRBJ2-3
d_gene: NA
v_gene: TRBV27
abundance: NA

CDR3nt: TGCAGCGTTGGACAGGGGTGGACCCAGTACTTC
CDR3aa: CSVGQGWTQYF
j_gene: TRBJ2-5
d_gene: TRBD1
v_gene: TRBV29-1
abundance: many

CDR3nt: TGTGCCACCTCCGGGGCGAGCTCCTATAATTCACCCCTCCACTTT
CDR3aa: CATSGASSYNSPLHF
j_gene: TRBJ1-6
d_gene: NA
v_gene: TRBV15
abundance: many

CDR3nt: TGTGCCAGCAGTGAATCGTCGGGAGGCAGGGGGAGATACACCTTC
CDR3aa: CASSESSGGRGRYTF
j_gene: TRBJ1-2
d_gene: TRBD1
v_gene: TRBV6-1
abundance: NA

CDR3nt: TGTGCCAGCCGCCGGGAGGAGGGAACGCCTGGCTACACCTTC
CDR3aa: CASRREEGTPGYTF
j_gene: TRBJ1-2
d_gene: NA
v_gene: TRBV2
abundance: many

CDR3nt: TGTGCCAGCAGCCCGCCGGGACTAGCGGCAGAGACCCAGTACTTC
CDR3aa: CASSPPGLAAETQYF
j_gene: TRBJ2-5
d_gene: TRBD2
v_gene: TRBV11-2
abundance: NA

CDR3nt: TGCAGTGCTAGAGATCGTCTAGCGGCTCAAGAGACCCAGTACTTC
CDR3aa: CSARDRLAAQETQYF
j_gene: TRBJ2-5
d_gene: TRBD2
v_gene: TRBV20-1
abundance: many

CDR3nt: TGTGCCAGTAGTATACTCTGGGCAGGGAGGGCCGAATACGAGCAGTACTTC
CDR3aa: CASSILWAGRAEYEQYF
j_gene: TRBJ2-7
d_gene: TRBD2
v_gene: TRBV19
abundance: many

CDR3nt: TGTGCCAGCAGCTTAGGTGGGACACCAAGGGAGACCCAGTACTTC
CDR3aa: CASSLGGTPRETQYF
j_gene: TRBJ2-5
d_gene: NA
v_gene: TRBV7-9
abundance: many

CDR3nt: TGTGCCAGCAGCCAAAGGGGAGGGGAGGGAGAGACCCAGTACTTC
CDR3aa: CASSQRGGEGETQYF
j_gene: TRBJ2-5
d_gene: TRBD2
v_gene: TRBV4-2
abundance: many

CDR3nt: TGTGCCAGCAGTATTGATACTACCTCCTACGAGCAGTACTTC
CDR3aa: CASSIDTTSYEQYF
j_gene: TRBJ2-7
d_gene: NA
v_gene: TRBV12-3/TRBV12-4
abundance: few

CDR3nt: TGCAGTGCTAGGTCCGGGACCAGCTACGAGCAGTACTTC
CDR3aa: CSARSGTSYEQYF
j_gene: TRBJ2-7
d_gene: NA
v_gene: TRBV20-1
abundance: many

CDR3nt: TGTGCCACCAGTGACCCCGGGACAGGTACCTACGAGCAGTACTTC
CDR3aa: CATSDPGTGTYEQYF
j_gene: TRBJ2-7
d_gene: TRBD1
v_gene: TRBV24-1
abundance: many

CDR3nt: TGCGCCAGCAGCCAAGATCGTGGGGGGACCAACACTGAAGCTTTCTTT
CDR3aa: CASSQDRGGTNTEAFF
j_gene: TRBJ1-1
d_gene: NA
v_gene: TRBV4-1
abundance: NA

CDR3nt: TGTGCCAGCACTGACTCCCAATTTTATGGCTACACCTTC
CDR3aa: CASTDSQFYGYTF
j_gene: TRBJ1-2
d_gene: NA
v_gene: TRBV6-5
abundance: many

CDR3nt: TGTGCCATCAGCCAACATGGCGTCTACGAGCAGTACTTC
CDR3aa: CAISQHGVYEQYF
j_gene: TRBJ2-7
d_gene: NA
v_gene: TRBV10-3
abundance: many

CDR3nt: TGTGCCATCAGTGAGTCGATAGAGACCCAGTACTTC
CDR3aa: CAISESIETQYF
j_gene: TRBJ2-5
d_gene: NA
v_gene: TRBV10-3
abundance: many

CDR3nt: TGTGCCAGTAGTCCCCTAAAGCCAAATAGCAATCAGCCCCAGCATTTT
CDR3aa: CASSPLKPNSNQPQHF
j_gene: TRBJ1-5
d_gene: NA
v_gene: TRBV19
abundance: many

CDR3nt: TGCGCCAGCAGCCCTAGGGACAGGGCTCACTATGGCTACACCTTC
CDR3aa: CASSPRDRAHYGYTF
j_gene: TRBJ1-2
d_gene: TRBD1
v_gene: TRBV4-3
abundance: many

CDR3nt: TGTGCCAGTACCAATGGGGGACCCGCGAGGGCTGAAGCTTTCTTT
CDR3aa: CASTNGGPARAEAFF
j_gene: TRBJ1-1
d_gene: NA
v_gene: TRBV19
abundance: many

CDR3nt: TGCAGTGCTAGTAGGGCCAGGGCGCTAGTCCCCCTCCACTTT
CDR3aa: CSASRARALVPLHF
j_gene: TRBJ1-6
d_gene: NA
v_gene: TRBV20-1
abundance: many

CDR3nt: TGTGCCAGCAGGATCCGAAACGGGAAGAAAAACACCGGGGAGCTGTTTTTT
CDR3aa: CASRIRNGKKNTGELFF
j_gene: TRBJ2-2
d_gene: NA
v_gene: TRBV12-3/TRBV12-4
abundance: many

CDR3nt: TGTGCCAGCAGAGGATGGAGGAGCAATCAGCCCCAGCATTTT
CDR3aa: CASRGWRSNQPQHF
j_gene: TRBJ1-5
d_gene: NA
v_gene: TRBV2
abundance: many

CDR3nt: TGTGCCAGCATAGGAGCGGGGGAGGTCGAGCAGTACTTC
CDR3aa: CASIGAGEVEQYF
j_gene: TRBJ2-7
d_gene: TRBD2
v_gene: TRBV6-2/TRBV6-3
abundance: NA

CDR3nt: TGTGCCAGCAGTTTATTGGACACGATCTATGGCTACACCTTC
CDR3aa: CASSLLDTIYGYTF
j_gene: TRBJ1-2
d_gene: NA
v_gene: TRBV28
abundance: few

CDR3nt: TGTGCCAGCAGTTTATCTGGGATCGAGACCCAGTACTTC
CDR3aa: CASSLSGIETQYF
j_gene: TRBJ2-5
d_gene: NA
v_gene: TRBV12-3/TRBV12-4
abundance: few

CDR3nt: TGTGCCAGCAGTGAAATTGGCGGGGTGGAGACCCAGTACTTC
CDR3aa: CASSEIGGVETQYF
j_gene: TRBJ2-5
d_gene: NA
v_gene: TRBV2
abundance: many

CDR3nt: TGTGCCAGCAGTTCCGGGAGGGTAGCTTTCTTT
CDR3aa: CASSSGRVAFF
j_gene: TRBJ1-1
d_gene: NA
v_gene: TRBV6-5
abundance: many

CDR3nt: TGTGCCTGGAGTGAGGCGGGTGGAAACTATGGCTACACCTTC
CDR3aa: CAWSEAGGNYGYTF
j_gene: TRBJ1-2
d_gene: NA
v_gene: TRBV30
abundance: NA

CDR3nt: TGTGCCAGCAGCCAGGGTCGGGAAGAGACCCAGTACTTC
CDR3aa: CASSQGREETQYF
j_gene: TRBJ2-5
d_gene: NA
v_gene: TRBV3-1
abundance: NA

CDR3nt: TGTGCCAGCAGTGTTGGCTCCGGCACAGATACGCAGTATTTT
CDR3aa: CASSVGSGTDTQYF
j_gene: TRBJ2-3
d_gene: NA
v_gene: TRBV6-1
abundance: many

CDR3nt: TGCAGCGTTGAAGAGGGCGCCAGGCGATCTGGGGCCAACGTCCTGACTTTC
CDR3aa: CSVEEGARRSGANVLTF
j_gene: TRBJ2-6
d_gene: NA
v_gene: TRBV29-1
abundance: many

CDR3nt: TGTGCCAGTAGCAGGACAGCCCAGAACACCGGGGAGCTGTTTTTT
CDR3aa: CASSRTAQNTGELFF
j_gene: TRBJ2-2
d_gene: NA
v_gene: TRBV19
abundance: many

CDR3nt: TGCAGTGCTAGAGGGGCAGGGGAGGCGTATGGCTACACCTTC
CDR3aa: CSARGAGEAYGYTF
j_gene: TRBJ1-2
d_gene: NA
v_gene: TRBV20-1
abundance: many